These 23 T cell receptor beta chains were all obtained from the same sample, sequenced in a study of blood T cell repertoires in COVID-19. Sequencing was performed with immunoSEQ multiplex PCR; in TCRdb, only in-frame clones are kept and a portion is missing. The sample includes about 83,000 clones, about 82% of them seen just once. Sequencing used peripheral blood. The source of these receptors is a man aged 45 to 65 with active COVID-19.

The chain links TRBV5-5 to TRBJ1-1; unclear D gene. V lost 2 bases, J lost 1 base, and 9 bases lay in between. Germline V gene sequence: CDR1 SGHKS, CDR2 YYEKEE (reference sequence). The CDR3 is 14 amino acids. In DNA form, the CDR3 reads TGTGCCAGCAGCTTTGATTTCGGGAACACTGAAGCTTTCTTT. It yields the protein CASSFDFGNTEAFF.

This clone was seen just once. J is TRBJ2-3 and V is TRBV6-5, with 8 bases identical to TRBD1. CDR1 is MNHEY and CDR2 is SVGAGI in the germline V gene. Trimming cost V 4 bases and J 0 bases; bases outside gene matches: 0. This CDR3 spans 14 amino acids. DNA for the CDR3: TGTGCCAGCAGTTGGGACAGGAGCACAGATACGCAGTATTTT. It yields the protein CASSWDRSTDTQYF.

A remark on this clone: The same CDR3 also results from other DNA sequences found in this sample. The chain couples TRBV5-1 to TRBJ1-4; D may be TRBD1 (5 bases). Germline loops: CDR1 SGHRS, CDR2 YFSETQ. V was cut by 4 bases and J by 0 bases, with 10 bases left in between. There are 15 residues in the CDR3. CDR3 DNA sequence: TGCGCCAGCAGCCCCCAGGGTGCAACTAATGAAAAACTGTTTTTT. Translation: CASSPQGATNEKLFF. Full variable domain (outside the CDR3, taken from reference TRBV5-1 and TRBJ1-4): KAGVTQTPRYLIKTRGQQVTLSCSPISGHRSVSWYQQTPGQGLQFLFEYFSETQRNKGNFPGRFSGRQFSNSRSEMNVSTLELGDSALYLCASSPQGATNEKLFFGSGTQLSVL.

The chain joins TRBV24-1 to TRBJ1-5; D gene uncertain. Between the trimmed V and J ends, which lost 5 bases and 4 bases, there was a span of 5 bases. This CDR3 spans 12 amino acids. CDR1 is KGHDR and CDR2 is SFDVKD in the germline V gene. CDR3 region: CATSAGNQPQHF. The CDR3 coding sequence is TGTGCCACCAGTGCGGGGAATCAGCCCCAGCATTTT.

The chain couples TRBV24-1 to TRBJ2-2; D remains ambiguous. Germline assignment: CDR1 KGHDR and CDR2 SFDVKD. V lost 5 bases to trimming and J lost 0 bases, with 6 bases between them. The CDR3 extends over 14 amino acids. The CDR3 spells CATSGYPNTGELFF. DNA for the CDR3: TGTGCCACCAGTGGCTACCCGAACACCGGGGAGCTGTTTTTT.

This clone was seen only once. V usage is TRBV18 and J usage is TRBJ1-6; TRBD1 agrees at 12 bases. The J segment lost 6 bases and the V segment lost 4 bases, leaving 7 bases of the junction unmatched. This CDR3 spans 17 amino acids. Germline values: CDR1 KGHSH, CDR2 LQKENI. In nucleotides, the CDR3 is TGTGCCAGCTCACTGGGGACAGGGGGCACTTTTAATTCACCCCTCCACTTT. It is translated as CASSLGTGGTFNSPLHF.

CDR3: CSIGAGGTYNEQFF. The DNA for the CDR3 is TGTTCTATTGGAGCGGGGGGAACCTACAATGAGCAGTTCTTC. V usage is TRBV19 and J usage is TRBJ2-1, with 9 bases identical to TRBD2. Germline CDR1 LNHDA, CDR2 SQIVND (reference sequence). This CDR3 spans 14 amino acids.

The chain employs TRBV29-1 and TRBJ1-2; D unclear. This CDR3 spans 12 amino acids. V lost 7 bases to trimming and J lost 6 bases, with 15 bases between them. CDR1 is SQVTM and CDR2 is ANQGSEA in the germline V gene. The CDR3 sequence is CSARTGRDGYTF. The CDR3 DNA follows: TGCAGCGCACGGACCGGGAGGGATGGCTACACCTTC.

This clone was seen once. The rearrangement uses TRBV21-1 and TRBJ2-2; whether TRBD2, the table's D call, matches the DNA was not checked. TRBV21-1 is a pseudogene segment. The CDR3 consists of 14 residues. Here the CDR3 reads CASSLAGNTGELFF. CDR3 sequence (DNA): TGTGCCAGCAGTCTGGCGGGAAACACCGGGGAGCTGTTTTTT.

V is TRBV5-4 and J is TRBJ2-5; TRBD2 is a possible D gene (5 bases). Per germline, CDR1 SGHNT and CDR2 YYREEE (reference sequence). There are 13 residues in the CDR3. Trimming cost V 3 bases and J 5 bases, with 11 bases left between them. CDR3: CASSWGREETQYF. The CDR3 DNA reads as TGTGCCAGCAGCTGGGGAAGGGAGGAGACCCAGTACTTC.

In DNA, the CDR3 is TGTGCCAGCAGCCCAAGGACAGGCGGGGAGCTGTTTTTT. Translated: CASSPRTGGELFF. This sequence joins TRBV7-2 and TRBJ2-2, with TRBD1 matching 7 bases. CDR1 SGHTA and CDR2 FQGNSA come from the germline V gene. V lost 5 bases and J lost 7; bases outside the gene matches: 4. The CDR3 sequence is 13 residues long.

The chain carries TRBV9 and TRBJ1-6; 7 bases map to TRBD1. V trimming: 2 bases; J trimming: 8 bases; junction bases outside the gene matches: 10. The germline gives CDR1 SGDLS, CDR2 YYNGEE. The CDR3 consists of 16 residues. The CDR3, as DNA: TGTGCCAGCAGCGTGCACGACAGGGTTAACGATTCACCCCTCCACTTT. It is translated as CASSVHDRVNDSPLHF.

V and J are TRBV7-2 and TRBJ2-7; 9 nucleotides agree with TRBD1. The CDR3 loop spans 16 amino acids. J lost 4 bases, V lost 5 bases, and 12 bases had no gene match. CDR1 SGHTA and CDR2 FQGNSA come from the germline V gene. For the CDR3, the DNA is TGTGCCAGCAGCGCGGCAGGGACAGGGTCCCTTTACGAGCAGTACTTC. Its translation is CASSAAGTGSLYEQYF.

The chain carries TRBV2 and TRBJ2-1; 7 positions match TRBD1. Germline CDR1 reads SNHLY; CDR2 reads FYNNEI. V lost 4 bases to trimming and J lost 4 bases; unmatched junction nucleotides: 10. The CDR3 length is 16 residues. The CDR3 DNA follows: TGTGCCAGCAGTGGTGGACAGGCTGCTGATTACAATGAGCAGTTCTTC. Its protein product is CASSGGQAADYNEQFF.

This chain links TRBV28 with TRBJ1-5; 10 nucleotides align to TRBD1. The junction had 8 bases not matched to a gene; V was cut back by 6 bases and J by 6 bases. This CDR3 region has 15 residues. Germline assignment: CDR1 MDHEN and CDR2 SYDVKM. CDR3 protein: CASSSPDRGRQPQHF. The CDR3 coding sequence is TGTGCCAGCAGCTCCCCCGACAGGGGGCGTCAGCCCCAGCATTTT.

The V and J genes are TRBV28 and TRBJ1-4, with TRBD1 matching 9 bases. V dropped 2 bases and J dropped 4; count of bases not matched to a gene: 11. This CDR3 is 18 amino acids long. The germline V gene has CDR1 MDHEN and CDR2 SYDVKM. This CDR3 is CASSLDRDRVLGNEKLFF. The CDR3 DNA sequence: TGTGCCAGCAGTTTAGACCGGGACAGGGTTCTTGGTAATGAAAAACTGTTTTTT.

The table lists this clone with a count of one. The chain is built from TRBV6-5 and TRBJ1-3; D gene unclear. V was pared by 0 bases and J by 0 bases, with 6 bases between. CDR3 length equals 15 residues. Germline lookup yields CDR1 MNHEY and CDR2 SVGAGI. The CDR3 region has the DNA TGTGCCAGCAGTTACTCGAGGGCCTCTGGAAACACCATATATTTT. Its translation is CASSYSRASGNTIYF.

The chain is built from TRBV28 and TRBJ1-4; 7 bases are shared with TRBD1. The CDR3 consists of 15 residues. Trimming removed 2 bases from V and 7 bases from J; junction bases left unmatched: 7. The germline V gene encodes CDR1 MDHEN and CDR2 SYDVKM. The CDR3 DNA is TGTGCCAGCAGTTTACCCCAGACAGGGTCTGAAAAACTGTTTTTT. It specifies CASSLPQTGSEKLFF.

The chain carries TRBV9 and TRBJ2-1; 16 bases line up with TRBD2. Germline CDR1 is SGDLS and CDR2 is YYNGEE. Trimming removed 0 bases from V and 5 bases from J; junction bases left unmatched: 5. The CDR3 spans 18 residues. CDR3 bases: TGTGCCAGCAGCGTAGCGGGGACTAGCGGGGGGGCCGACAATGAGCAGTTCTTC. This sequence encodes CASSVAGTSGGADNEQFF. Full variable domain (outside the CDR3, taken from reference TRBV9 and TRBJ2-1): DSGVTQTPKHLITATGQRVTLRCSPRSGDLSVYWYQQSLDQGLQFLIQYYNGEERAKGNILERFSAQQFPDLHSELNLSSLELGDSALYFCASSVAGTSGGADNEQFFGPGTRLTVL.

Only a few counts were recorded for this clone. The chain joins TRBV7-9 to TRBJ1-3, with D perhaps TRBD1 (6 bases). CDR1 and CDR2 from the germline V gene are SEHNR and FQNEAQ (reference sequence). The length of the CDR3 is 15 residues. Trimming took off 5 bases at V and 2 bases at J, with 13 bases between the two ends. The CDR3 loop reads CASSGNRAAGNTIYF. The CDR3 coding sequence is TGTGCCAGCAGCGGTAACAGGGCGGCTGGAAACACCATATATTTT.

V is TRBV5-6 and J is TRBJ1-2, with D uncertain. V dropped 4 bases and J dropped 4 bases, with 11 bases sitting between them. The CDR3 has 13 residues. Germline V gene data show CDR1 as SGHDT and CDR2 as YYEEEE. The CDR3: CASSRREVYGYTF. In nucleotides, the CDR3 is TGTGCCAGCAGCCGACGGGAGGTCTATGGCTACACCTTC.

This clone was counted between two and nine times. The gene calls are TRBV18 and TRBJ1-3, with a tentative D call TRBD1 (6 bases). With 0 bases removed from V and 0 bases from J, the gap between germline ends came to 12 bases. Germline V gives CDR1 KGHSH, CDR2 LQKENI. This CDR3 region has 17 residues. The CDR3 coding sequence is TGTGCCAGCTCACCACCTGACAGGCCGACCTCTGGAAACACCATATATTTT. Its translation: CASSPPDRPTSGNTIYF. Full variable domain (missing parts from reference TRBV18 and TRBJ1-3): NAGVMQNPRHLVRRRGQEARLRCSPMKGHSHVYWYRQLPEEGLKFMVYLQKENIIDESGMPKERFSAEFPKEGPSILRIQQVVRGDSAAYFCASSPPDRPTSGNTIYFGEGSWLTVV.

This chain links TRBV15 with TRBJ1-2; no firm D call. Trimming removed 5 bases from V and 2 bases from J, with 9 bases in between. This CDR3 comprises 13 residues. The germline V gene has CDR1 LNHNV and CDR2 YYDKDF (reference sequence). The CDR3 DNA reads as TGTGCCACCAGCGAGGAACTCAACTATGGCTACACCTTC. It is translated as CATSEELNYGYTF.